The entry below gives a single TCR beta chain sequence along with its context. As yet, its antigen is unknown. This sample is drawn from a study of cytomegalovirus exposure and HLA in healthy donors. Study observations and caveats: Per a later analysis, about 18,000 TCR beta sequences showed association with HLA alleles at 0.05 false discovery rate. A prior analysis recorded that most TCR beta V segments were productive about 90% or about 30% of the time.

With 60 Vbeta and 13 Jbeta primers, the PCR was carried out. In the study's own analysis: Roughly 11 million of the roughly 80 million unique TCR beta chains counted in a later analysis were shared. Here immunoSEQ multiplex PCR was the method, and the copy in TCRdb shows in-frame clones only, minus some. V and J calls and clone size come straight from that table; D and trimming were deduced from the DNA. The table lists about 170,000 clones, around three quarters of them singletons. The sequenced sample was PBMCs. This clonotype originated in a woman aged 25-40 years in good health and CMV-seropositive.

This CDR3 is CASSYIGYGYTF. The CDR3 nucleotides are TGTGCCAGCAGTTATATCGGCTATGGCTACACCTTC. This sequence joins TRBV6-5 and TRBJ1-2; no clear D gene. Deletions cut 3 bases from V and 4 bases from J, with 6 bases between. The CDR3 is 12 residues long. CDR1 is MNHEY, CDR2 SVGAGI, per germline.